One sample yielded the 17 T cell receptor beta chains listed below, sequenced in a study of neoadjuvant anti-PD-1 for oral cavity cancer. This table comes from immunoSEQ multiplex PCR, and its TCRdb copy is limited to in-frame clones, with some not included. Here the sample spans more than 7,000 clones, about 55% being singletons. The starting material was tumor tissue, obtained before nivolumab (anti-PD-1) treatment. These receptors all stem from a person between 40 and 85 years old with oral cavity squamous cell carcinoma.

V gene TRBV6-1 combines with J gene TRBJ1-1; TRBD1 agrees at 7 bases. With 8 bases clipped from V and 5 bases from J, the junction kept 11 bases outside the gene matches. CDR1 is MNHNS, CDR2 SASEGT, per germline. This CDR3 has 14 amino acids. CDR3 in DNA: TGTGCCAGCGGGACGGACAGGACGAGGACTGAAGCTTTCTTT. Its translation is CASGTDRTRTEAFF.

This rearrangement joins TRBV6-1 to TRBJ1-1; D unclear. Trimming left V 8 bases short and J 3 bases short, with 10 bases between. CDR3 length: 12 residues. CDR1 is MNHNS and CDR2 is SASEGT in the germline V gene. CDR3 sequence reads: CASGPGYTEAFF. Here the CDR3 DNA reads TGTGCCAGCGGCCCGGGCTACACTGAAGCTTTCTTT.

The J gene is TRBJ1-5, the V gene TRBV7-9; D unresolved. With 2 bases removed from V and 7 bases from J, the gap between germline ends came to 9 bases. CDR1 is SEHNR, CDR2 FQNEAQ, per germline (reference sequence). The CDR3 spans 13 residues. As DNA, the CDR3 is TGTGCCAGCAGCTTAAAGGTCGGCCAGCCCCAGCATTTT. Translated, it gives CASSLKVGQPQHF.

This clone has more than one count but fewer than ten. The chain employs TRBV9 and TRBJ2-1; 7 nucleotides line up with TRBD2. The CDR3 spans 16 residues. CDR1 and CDR2 (germline): SGDLS, YYNGEE. The ends lost 0 bases at V and 6 bases at J; junction bases unmatched: 9. The CDR3 DNA sequence: TGTGCCAGCAGCGTAGCGGGGGGACCCAACCCCAATGAGCAGTTCTTC. It translates to CASSVAGGPNPNEQFF.

This clone was picked up a small number of times. In DNA, the CDR3 is TGTGCCAGCAGCTTTGGCTACACAGATACGCAGTATTTT. Protein: CASSFGYTDTQYF. The chain employs TRBV11-2 and TRBJ2-3; D is uncertain. V was trimmed by 3 bases and J by 2 bases, leaving 6 bases between them. Germline V gene lookup returns CDR1 SGHAT and CDR2 FQNNGV. The CDR3 runs 13 residues.

The chain is built from TRBV27 and TRBJ1-5, with 7 bases identical to TRBD1. Germline trimming cut 6 bases from V and 1 base from J; bases unmatched to any gene: 6. This CDR3 is 15 amino acids long. Germline loops: CDR1 MNHEY, CDR2 SMNVEV (reference sequence). The CDR3 is CASSWTGSSNQPQHF. CDR3 nucleotide sequence: TGTGCCAGCAGCTGGACAGGATCAAGCAATCAGCCCCAGCATTTT.

The rearrangement joins TRBV7-8 to TRBJ2-1; perhaps TRBD1 as D (5 bases). V was trimmed by 11 bases and J by 9 bases, leaving 26 bases between them. CDR1 is SGHVS and CDR2 is FQNEAQ in the germline V gene. This CDR3 spans 15 amino acids. CDR3 loop: CACLPGGAPQSEQFF. CDR3 DNA sequence: TGTGCCTGTCTACCGGGTGGGGCCCCGCAAAGTGAGCAGTTCTTC. Based on the CDR3 plus reference TRBV7-8 and TRBJ2-1, the full variable domain is GAGVSQSPRYKVAKRGQDVALRCDPISGHVSLFWYQQALGQGPEFLTYFQNEAQLDKSGLPSDRFFAERPEGSVSTLKIQRTQQEDSAVYLCACLPGGAPQSEQFFGPGTRLTVL.

This clone was picked up a small number of times. V usage is TRBV14 and J usage is TRBJ2-1, with TRBD2 matching over 9 bases. From germline, CDR1 is SGHDN and CDR2 FVKESK. V dropped 6 bases and J dropped 5; count of bases not matched to a gene: 11. The CDR3 covers 16 residues. The CDR3 sequence is CASSQRGTSSNNEQFF. As DNA, the CDR3 is TGTGCCAGCAGTCAAAGGGGGACTAGCAGTAACAATGAGCAGTTCTTC. Full variable domain (rest looked up from reference TRBV14 and TRBJ2-1): EAGVTQFPSHSVIEKGQTVTLRCDPISGHDNLYWYRRVMGKEIKFLLHFVKESKQDESGMPNNRFLAERTGGTYSTLKVQPAELEDSGVYFCASSQRGTSSNNEQFFGPGTRLTVL.

This clone was observed once. This sequence joins TRBV29-1 and TRBJ2-2; 12 nucleotides align to TRBD2. From germline, CDR1 is SQVTM and CDR2 ANQGSEA. The CDR3 covers 16 residues. Unmatched junction bases numbered 7, after V lost 0 bases and J lost 8 bases. Here the CDR3 reads CSVEDGRTSGAGELFF. CDR3 nucleotide sequence: TGCAGCGTTGAAGATGGCAGGACTAGCGGGGCTGGGGAGCTGTTTTTT.

The chain joins TRBV7-2 to TRBJ1-1; D gene uncertain. The CDR3 covers 12 residues. Trimming pared 2 bases from V and 4 bases from J, leaving 5 bases between. CDR1 is SGHTA and CDR2 is FQGNSA in the germline V gene. The chain's CDR3 is CASSLRVTEAFF. CDR3 DNA sequence: TGTGCCAGCAGCTTAAGGGTCACTGAAGCTTTCTTT.

The chain uses TRBV20-1 and TRBJ2-1; D ambiguous. Germline values: CDR1 DFQATT, CDR2 SNEGSKA (reference sequence). Trimming shortened V by 3 bases and J by 14 bases, and 14 bases separated the two germline ends. This CDR3 region has 11 residues. The CDR3 loop is CSASPSNLEFF. The CDR3 DNA reads TGCAGTGCTAGCCCCTCAAACTTGGAGTTCTTC.

The gene calls are TRBV7-2 and TRBJ2-1; D possibly corresponds to TRBD1 (5 bases). Germline CDR1 SGHTA, CDR2 FQGNSA. Trimming removed 6 bases from V and 4 bases from J, with 16 bases in between. The CDR3 covers 15 residues. CDR3 loop: CASRDGAGLYNEQFF. Here the CDR3 DNA reads TGTGCCAGCAGGGATGGGGCAGGCCTTTACAATGAGCAGTTCTTC.

This chain links TRBV6-8 with TRBJ2-1; D may correspond to TRBD1 or TRBD2 (6 bases each). CDR1 and CDR2 (germline): MNHGY, SAAAGT. V gave up 0 bases and J gave up 9 bases, with 18 bases separating them. The CDR3 length is 16 residues. The CDR3 region has the DNA TGTGCCAGCAGTTACTCGAGGGGGGCCTACCCCGGTGAGCAGTTCTTC. Its translation is CASSYSRGAYPGEQFF.

The rearrangement uses TRBV5-1 and TRBJ1-1, with D unclear. The CDR3 has 13 residues. The ends were cut back, 0 bases at V and 5 bases at J, with 8 bases in the middle. Germline CDR1 is SGHRS and CDR2 is YFSETQ. The CDR3 is CASSLGAETEAFF. In nucleotides, the CDR3 is TGCGCCAGCAGCTTGGGTGCGGAAACTGAAGCTTTCTTT.

The chain combines TRBV4-1 with TRBJ1-3; TRBD1 matches 11 bases. Per germline, CDR1 MGHRA and CDR2 YSYEKL. This CDR3 is 18 amino acids long. V shed 4 bases, J shed 0 bases, and the junction held 8 bases outside the gene matches. The CDR3 DNA reads as TGCGCCAGCAGCCCGGGACAGGGGGTTTCGAGCTCTGGAAACACCATATATTTT. Protein: CASSPGQGVSSSGNTIYF.

The table lists this clone with a count of one. The rearrangement joins TRBV5-1 to TRBJ2-5, with D unresolved. Trimming took off 4 bases at V and 5 bases at J, with 18 bases between the two ends. The CDR3 is made up of 15 amino acids. Per the germline V gene, CDR1 is SGHRS and CDR2 is YFSETQ. CDR3 in amino acids: CASSLIGSQGETQYF. DNA for the CDR3: TGCGCCAGCAGCCTTATTGGATCACAAGGGGAGACCCAGTACTTC. Complete variable domain (other parts from reference TRBV5-1 and TRBJ2-5): KAGVTQTPRYLIKTRGQQVTLSCSPISGHRSVSWYQQTPGQGLQFLFEYFSETQRNKGNFPGRFSGRQFSNSRSEMNVSTLELGDSALYLCASSLIGSQGETQYFGPGTRLLVL.

The V gene is TRBV2, the J gene TRBJ2-1, with 12 bases matching TRBD2. V dropped 5 bases and J dropped 2; count of bases not matched to a gene: 7. The CDR3 sequence is 17 residues long. Germline loops: CDR1 SNHLY, CDR2 FYNNEI. The CDR3, as DNA: TGTGCCAGCAGTAGGACTAGCGGGGCGAGTACCTACAATGAGCAGTTCTTC. It codes for CASSRTSGASTYNEQFF.